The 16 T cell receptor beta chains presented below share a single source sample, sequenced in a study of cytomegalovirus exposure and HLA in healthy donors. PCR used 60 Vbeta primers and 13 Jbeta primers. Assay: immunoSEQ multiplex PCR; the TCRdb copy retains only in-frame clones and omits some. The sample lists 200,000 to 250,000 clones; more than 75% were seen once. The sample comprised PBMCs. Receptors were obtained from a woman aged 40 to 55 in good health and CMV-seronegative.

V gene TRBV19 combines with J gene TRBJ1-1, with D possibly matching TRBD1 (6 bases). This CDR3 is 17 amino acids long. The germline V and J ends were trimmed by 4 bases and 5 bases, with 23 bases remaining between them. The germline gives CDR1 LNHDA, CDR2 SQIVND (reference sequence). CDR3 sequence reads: CASSTQPLTGLRTEAFF. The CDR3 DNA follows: TGTGCCAGTAGTACCCAACCCCTTACAGGGTTGAGAACTGAAGCTTTCTTT.

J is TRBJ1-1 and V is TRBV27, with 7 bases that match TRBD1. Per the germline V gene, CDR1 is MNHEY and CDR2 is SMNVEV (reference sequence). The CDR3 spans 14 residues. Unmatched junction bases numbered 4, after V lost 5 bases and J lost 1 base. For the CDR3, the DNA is TGTGCCAGCAGTGATGGACAGGCGAACACTGAAGCTTTCTTT. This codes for CASSDGQANTEAFF.

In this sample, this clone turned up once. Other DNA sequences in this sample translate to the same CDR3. The CDR3 is CSVDGGSYEQYF. CDR3 sequence (DNA): TGCAGCGTTGATGGGGGGTCCTACGAGCAGTACTTC. This chain joins TRBV29-1 and TRBJ2-7; TRBD2 might be the D (6 bases). Germline CDR1 reads SQVTM; CDR2 reads ANQGSEA. CDR3 length equals 12 residues. The ends were cut back, 3 bases at V and 1 base at J, with 7 bases in the middle.

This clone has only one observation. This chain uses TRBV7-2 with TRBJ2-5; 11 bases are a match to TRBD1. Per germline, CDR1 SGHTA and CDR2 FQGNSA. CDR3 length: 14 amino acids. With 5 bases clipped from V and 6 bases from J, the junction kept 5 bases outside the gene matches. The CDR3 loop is CASSAGQGAKTQYF. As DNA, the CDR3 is TGTGCCAGCAGCGCCGGACAGGGGGCCAAGACCCAGTACTTC.

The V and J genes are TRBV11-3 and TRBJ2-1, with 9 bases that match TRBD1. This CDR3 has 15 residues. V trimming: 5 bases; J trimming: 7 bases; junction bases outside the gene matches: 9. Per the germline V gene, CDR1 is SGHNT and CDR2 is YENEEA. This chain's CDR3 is CASSPGTGFGNEQFF. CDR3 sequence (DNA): TGTGCCAGCAGCCCCGGGACAGGGTTTGGAAATGAGCAGTTCTTC.

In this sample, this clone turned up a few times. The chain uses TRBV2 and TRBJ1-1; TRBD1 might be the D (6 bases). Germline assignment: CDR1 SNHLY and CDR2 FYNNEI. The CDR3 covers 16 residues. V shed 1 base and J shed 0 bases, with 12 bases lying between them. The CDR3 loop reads CASSEVGALMNTEAFF. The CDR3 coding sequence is TGTGCCAGCAGTGAAGTGGGGGCACTAATGAACACTGAAGCTTTCTTT.

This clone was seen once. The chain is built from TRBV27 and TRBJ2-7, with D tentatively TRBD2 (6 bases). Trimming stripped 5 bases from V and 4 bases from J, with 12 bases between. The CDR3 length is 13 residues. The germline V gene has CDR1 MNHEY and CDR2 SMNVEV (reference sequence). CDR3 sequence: CASSLGSKYEQYF. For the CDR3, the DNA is TGTGCCAGCAGTCTCGGGAGTAAGTACGAGCAGTACTTC.

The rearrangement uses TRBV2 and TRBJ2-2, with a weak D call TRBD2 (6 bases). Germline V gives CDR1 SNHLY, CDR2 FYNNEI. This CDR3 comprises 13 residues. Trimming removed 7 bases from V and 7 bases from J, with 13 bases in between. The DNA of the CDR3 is TGTGCCAGCACCCTGAACGGGGGCGGGGAGCTGTTTTTT. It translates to CASTLNGGGELFF.

The CDR3 reads CASSLGLDSTYEQYF. DNA of the CDR3: TGTGCCAGCAGCTTAGGTTTGGACAGCACCTACGAGCAGTACTTC. This chain connects TRBV7-9 to TRBJ2-7; maybe TRBD1 (6 bases). V was clipped by 1 base and J by 2 bases, with 12 bases between them. The CDR3 runs 15 residues. Germline V CDR1 and CDR2: SEHNR, FQNEAQ (reference sequence).

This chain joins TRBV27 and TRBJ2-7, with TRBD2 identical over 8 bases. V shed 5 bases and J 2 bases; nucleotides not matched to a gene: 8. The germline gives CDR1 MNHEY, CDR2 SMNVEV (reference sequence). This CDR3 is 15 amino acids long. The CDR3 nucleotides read TGTGCCAGCAGTCGAAACGGGGGGGGAACCTACGAGCAGTACTTC. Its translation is CASSRNGGGTYEQYF.

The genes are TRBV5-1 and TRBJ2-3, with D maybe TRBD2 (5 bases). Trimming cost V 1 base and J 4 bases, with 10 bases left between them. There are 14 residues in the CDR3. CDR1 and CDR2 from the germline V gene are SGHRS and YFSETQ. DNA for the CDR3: TGCGCCAGCAGCTTGCGAGAGGGATCAGATACGCAGTATTTT. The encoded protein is CASSLREGSDTQYF.

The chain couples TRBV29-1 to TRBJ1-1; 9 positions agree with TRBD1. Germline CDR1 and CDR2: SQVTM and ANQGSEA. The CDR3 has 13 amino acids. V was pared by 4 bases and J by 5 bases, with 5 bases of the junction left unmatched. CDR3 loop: CSVALDRGTEAFF. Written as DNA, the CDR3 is TGCAGCGTTGCCCTGGACAGGGGAACTGAAGCTTTCTTT.

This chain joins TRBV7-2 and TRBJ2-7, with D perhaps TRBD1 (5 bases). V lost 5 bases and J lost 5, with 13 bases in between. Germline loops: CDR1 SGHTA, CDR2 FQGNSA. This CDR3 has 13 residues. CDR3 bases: TGTGCCAGCAGCATCATTAGGGGCCACGAGCAGTACTTC. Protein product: CASSIIRGHEQYF.

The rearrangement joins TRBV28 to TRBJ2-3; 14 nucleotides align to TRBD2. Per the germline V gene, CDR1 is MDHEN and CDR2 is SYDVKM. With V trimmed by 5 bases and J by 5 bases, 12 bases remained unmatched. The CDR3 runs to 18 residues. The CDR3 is CASSPGTSGRGLRDTQYF. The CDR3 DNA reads TGTGCCAGCAGTCCCGGGACTAGCGGGAGAGGGTTACGAGATACGCAGTATTTT.

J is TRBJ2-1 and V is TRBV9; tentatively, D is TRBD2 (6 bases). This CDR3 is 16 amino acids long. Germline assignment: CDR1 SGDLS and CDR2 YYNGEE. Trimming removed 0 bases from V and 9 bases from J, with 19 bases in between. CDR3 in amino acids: CASSVGMAGTTIEQFF. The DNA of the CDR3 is TGTGCCAGCAGCGTAGGGATGGCGGGAACGACTATTGAGCAGTTCTTC.

DNA of the CDR3: TGCGCCAGCAGCCCCAGACGGGGAGGGGAAGAGACCCAGTACTTC. This translates into CASSPRRGGEETQYF. The V and J genes are TRBV5-1 and TRBJ2-5, with TRBD2 matching 7 bases. V lost 4 bases, J lost 3 bases, and 9 bases stayed unmatched. The CDR3 sequence is 15 residues long. Germline V gene sequence: CDR1 SGHRS, CDR2 YFSETQ.